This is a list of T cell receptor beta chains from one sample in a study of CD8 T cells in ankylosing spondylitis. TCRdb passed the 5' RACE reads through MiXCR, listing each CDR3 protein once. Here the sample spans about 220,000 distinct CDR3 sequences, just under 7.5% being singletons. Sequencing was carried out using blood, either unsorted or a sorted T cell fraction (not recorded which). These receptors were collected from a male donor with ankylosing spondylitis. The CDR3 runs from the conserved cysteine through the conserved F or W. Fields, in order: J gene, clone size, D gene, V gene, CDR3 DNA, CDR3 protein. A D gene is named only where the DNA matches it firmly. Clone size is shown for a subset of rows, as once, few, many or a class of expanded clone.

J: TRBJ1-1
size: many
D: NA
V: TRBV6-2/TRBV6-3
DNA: TGTGCCAGCAGCGACGCCTTTTGGACGGGGAACACTGAAGCTTTCTTT
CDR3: CASSDAFWTGNTEAFF

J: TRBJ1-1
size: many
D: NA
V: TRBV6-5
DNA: TGTGCCAGCAGTTACCGGGGGCCAGGGTCGAACACTGAAGCTTTCTTT
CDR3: CASSYRGPGSNTEAFF

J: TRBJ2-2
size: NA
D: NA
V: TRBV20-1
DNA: TGCAGTGCTAGGGAATCCGGGACCGGCACCGGGGAGCTGTTTTTT
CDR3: CSARESGTGTGELFF

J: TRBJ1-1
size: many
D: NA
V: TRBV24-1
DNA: TGTGCCACCAGTGATTCAGGAGCTCCCGGACGGAGGAACACTGAAGCTTTCTTT
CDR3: CATSDSGAPGRRNTEAFF

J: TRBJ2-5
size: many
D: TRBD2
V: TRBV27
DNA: TGTGCCAGCAGTTTAGCGGGAGTGCATGGGACCCAGTACTTC
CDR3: CASSLAGVHGTQYF

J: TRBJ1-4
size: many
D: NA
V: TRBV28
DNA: TGTGCCAGCAGTCCCTCTGAAGGGGGTAGTCGGGAAAAACTGTTTTTT
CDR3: CASSPSEGGSREKLFF

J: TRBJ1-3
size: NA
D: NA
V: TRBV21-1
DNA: TGTGCCAGCAGCAAAATAGATCCAGGAAACACCATATATTTT
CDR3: CASSKIDPGNTIYF

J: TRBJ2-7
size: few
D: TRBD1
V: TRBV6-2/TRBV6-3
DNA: TGTGCCAGCCGGACAGGGACGCCCTACGAGCAGTACTTC
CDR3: CASRTGTPYEQYF

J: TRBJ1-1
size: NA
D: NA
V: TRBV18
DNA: TGTGCCAGCTCACCAATTGGCCTCATGAACACTGAAGCTTTCTTT
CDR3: CASSPIGLMNTEAFF

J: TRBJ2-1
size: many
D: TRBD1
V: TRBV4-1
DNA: TGCGCCAGCAGGGACAGGAATGAGCAGTTCTTC
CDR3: CASRDRNEQFF

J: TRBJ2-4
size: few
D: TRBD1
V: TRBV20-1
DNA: TGCAGTGCGGTTGACAGGGGGGTGGGCATTCAGTACTTC
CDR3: CSAVDRGVGIQYF

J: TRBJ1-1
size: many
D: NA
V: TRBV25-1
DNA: TGTGCCAGCAGTAGGGAGGGGGATGGAGCGTCAAAATTT
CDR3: CASSREGDGASKF

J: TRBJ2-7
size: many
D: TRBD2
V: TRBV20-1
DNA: TGCAGTGCTAGTATACGGGGGGGCTCCTACGAGCAGTACTTC
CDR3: CSASIRGGSYEQYF

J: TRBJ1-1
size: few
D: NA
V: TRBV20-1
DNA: TGCAGTGCTAGAGATGAGAGAGGTCGTATTGAAGCTTTCTTT
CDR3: CSARDERGRIEAFF

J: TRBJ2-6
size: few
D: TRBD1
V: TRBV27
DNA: TGTGCCAGCAGCCAGGACAGGGGCCACTCTGGGGCCAACGTCCTGACTTTC
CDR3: CASSQDRGHSGANVLTF

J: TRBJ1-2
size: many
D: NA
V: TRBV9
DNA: TGTGCCAGCAGCGTAGAAGCTGAGATGGCTTATTCTAACTATGGCTACACCTTC
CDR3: CASSVEAEMAYSNYGYTF

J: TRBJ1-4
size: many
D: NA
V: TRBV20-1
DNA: TGCAGTGCTAGAGCCAGGGGTAATGAAAAACTGTTTTTT
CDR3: CSARARGNEKLFF

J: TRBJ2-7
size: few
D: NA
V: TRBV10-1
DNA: TGCGCCAGCAGTGAGTCGACAGGACTCTCCTACGAGCAGTACTTC
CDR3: CASSESTGLSYEQYF

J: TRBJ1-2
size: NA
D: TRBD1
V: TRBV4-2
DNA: TGTGCCAGCAGCCAAGATGGGACAGCTAATGGCTACACCTTC
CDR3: CASSQDGTANGYTF

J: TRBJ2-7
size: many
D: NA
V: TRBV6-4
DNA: TGTGCCAGCAGTGAAAGGTTCGGCGGGTACGAGCAGTACTTC
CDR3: CASSERFGGYEQYF

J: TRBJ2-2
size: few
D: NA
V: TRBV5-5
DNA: TGTGCCAGCAGGGAACCAGGGGTGAGGACCGGGGAGCTGTTTTTT
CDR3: CASREPGVRTGELFF

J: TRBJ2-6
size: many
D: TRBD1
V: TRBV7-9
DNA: TGTGCCAGCAGCGGGGGACAGAGTACTGGGGCCAACGTCCTGACTTTC
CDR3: CASSGGQSTGANVLTF

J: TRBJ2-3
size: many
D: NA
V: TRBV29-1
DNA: TGCAGCGTTCATTTATCCTCGGGCGAGTGGTCAGATACGCAGTATTTT
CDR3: CSVHLSSGEWSDTQYF

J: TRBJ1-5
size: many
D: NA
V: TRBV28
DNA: TGTGCCAGCAGTTTCTTGGGGCAGAATCAGCCCCAGCATTTT
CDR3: CASSFLGQNQPQHF

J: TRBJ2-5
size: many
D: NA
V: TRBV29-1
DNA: TGCAGCGTTTCACAAGGAGTACAAGAGACCCAGTACTTC
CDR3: CSVSQGVQETQYF

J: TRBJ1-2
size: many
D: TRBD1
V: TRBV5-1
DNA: TGCGCCAGCAGCTGGAGGACAGGGCTGGATGGCTACACCTTC
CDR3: CASSWRTGLDGYTF

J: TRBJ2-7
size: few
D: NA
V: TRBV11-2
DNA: TGTGCCAGCAGCTTAATGGGGGGGCACTACGAGCAGTACTTC
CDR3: CASSLMGGHYEQYF

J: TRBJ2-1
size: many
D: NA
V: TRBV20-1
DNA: TGCAGTGCTAGAGATAAAGGGGCAATCTCCTACAATGAGCAGTTCTTC
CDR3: CSARDKGAISYNEQFF

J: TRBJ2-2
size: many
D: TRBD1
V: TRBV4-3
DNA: TGCGCCAGCAGCCAACCTTTAGGCTGGGAACAGGGGGACACCGGGGAGCTGTTTTTT
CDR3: CASSQPLGWEQGDTGELFF

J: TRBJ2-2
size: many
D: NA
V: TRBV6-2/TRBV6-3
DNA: TGTGCCAGCAGTTACCCACCCTCTAGGGGATGGTACACCGGGGAGCTGTTTTTT
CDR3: CASSYPPSRGWYTGELFF

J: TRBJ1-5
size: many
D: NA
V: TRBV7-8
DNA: TGTGCCAGCAGCCAGGGCCTCTCGGGAGGCAATCAGCCCCAGCATTTT
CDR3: CASSQGLSGGNQPQHF

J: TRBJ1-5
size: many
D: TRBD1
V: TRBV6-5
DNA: TGTGCCAGCAGTCCTCAGGCCGGACAGGGTGGTCAGCCCCAGCATTTT
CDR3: CASSPQAGQGGQPQHF

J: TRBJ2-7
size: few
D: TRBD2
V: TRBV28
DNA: TGTGCCAGCAGTTTGGGGAGGGGCTCAGGGGAGCAGTACTTC
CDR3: CASSLGRGSGEQYF

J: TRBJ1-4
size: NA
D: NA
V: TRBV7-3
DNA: TGTTCCAGCAGCTTATTCATGTCTGAAAAACTGTTTTTT
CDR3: CSSSLFMSEKLFF

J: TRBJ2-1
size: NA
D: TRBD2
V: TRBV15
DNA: TGTGCCACCAGCAGCCTACTAGCGGGAGAATTATATGAGCAGTTCTTC
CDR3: CATSSLLAGELYEQFF

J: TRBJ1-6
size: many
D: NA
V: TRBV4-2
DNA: TGTGCCAGCAGCCAAGACTCCTTCGATTATAATTCACCCCTCCACTTT
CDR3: CASSQDSFDYNSPLHF

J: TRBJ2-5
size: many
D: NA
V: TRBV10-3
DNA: TGTGCCATCAGTGATGGGGAGACCCAGTACTTC
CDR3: CAISDGETQYF

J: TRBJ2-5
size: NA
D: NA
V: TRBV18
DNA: TGTGCCAGCTCCTTAACCGACAGCATGGGGGTCCAAGAGACCCAGTACTTC
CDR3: CASSLTDSMGVQETQYF

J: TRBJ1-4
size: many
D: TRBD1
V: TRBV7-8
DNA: TGTGCCAGCAGCCCGGGACAGGGTAATGAAAAACTGTTTTTT
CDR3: CASSPGQGNEKLFF

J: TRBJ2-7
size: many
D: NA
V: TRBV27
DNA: TGTGCCAGCAGTTTAGTGGGCACCTACTACGAGCAGTACTTC
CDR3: CASSLVGTYYEQYF

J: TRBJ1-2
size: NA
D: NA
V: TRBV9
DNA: TGTGCCAGCAGCGAATCCGGAGGCTACACCTTC
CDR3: CASSESGGYTF

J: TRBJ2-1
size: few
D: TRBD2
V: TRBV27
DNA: TGTGCCAGCAGTTTCATGGCGGGGGGCTTCGATGAGCAGTTCTTC
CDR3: CASSFMAGGFDEQFF

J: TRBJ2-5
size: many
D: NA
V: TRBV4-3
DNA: TGCGCCAGCAGCCAAGATAGGCTAGCGCAACAAGAGACCCAGTACTTC
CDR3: CASSQDRLAQQETQYF

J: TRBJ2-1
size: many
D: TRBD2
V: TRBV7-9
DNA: TGTGCCAGCAGAAAAGCGGGAGTATTGGGCAATGAGCAGTTCTTC
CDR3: CASRKAGVLGNEQFF

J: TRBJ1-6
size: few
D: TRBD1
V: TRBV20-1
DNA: TGCAGTGCTCCCAGGAGGGACAGGGCAAATTCACCCCTCCACTTT
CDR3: CSAPRRDRANSPLHF

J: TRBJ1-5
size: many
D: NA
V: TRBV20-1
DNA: TGCAGTGCGAAGGGGGACTATAGCAATCAGCCCCAGCATTTT
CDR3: CSAKGDYSNQPQHF

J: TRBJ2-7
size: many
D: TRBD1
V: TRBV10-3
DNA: TGTGCCATCAGTGAGTCGCACAGGGGGAAATACTACGAGCAGTACTTC
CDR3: CAISESHRGKYYEQYF

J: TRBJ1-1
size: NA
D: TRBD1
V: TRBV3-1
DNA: TGTGCCAGCTGCCCCGGTGGGACAGGGGGCGGAGGGAACACTGAAGCTTTCTTT
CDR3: CASCPGGTGGGGNTEAFF

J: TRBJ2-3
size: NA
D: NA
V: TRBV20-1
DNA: TGCAGTGCTAGAGTTAGCGGACGCTCGGATTTT
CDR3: CSARVSGRSDF

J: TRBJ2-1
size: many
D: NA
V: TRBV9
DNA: TGTGCCAGCAGCGTAGTAGGGCGGGATGAGCAGTTCTTC
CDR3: CASSVVGRDEQFF

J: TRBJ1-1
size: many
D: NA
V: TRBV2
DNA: TGTGCCACAGGTTTGGGGGCAGGCACTGAAGCTTTCTTT
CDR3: CATGLGAGTEAFF

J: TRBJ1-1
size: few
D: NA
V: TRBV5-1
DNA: TGCGCCAGCAGCTCCGGAGGGGGGAGGAACACTGAAGCTTTCTTT
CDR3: CASSSGGGRNTEAFF

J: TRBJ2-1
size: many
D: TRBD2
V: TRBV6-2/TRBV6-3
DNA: TGTGCCAGCACGGGCGGGAGCAAATACAATGAGCAGTTCTTC
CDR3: CASTGGSKYNEQFF

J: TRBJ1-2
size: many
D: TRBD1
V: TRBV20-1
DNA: TGCAGTGCTAAAAGGGACAGACCGAACTATGGCTACACCTTC
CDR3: CSAKRDRPNYGYTF

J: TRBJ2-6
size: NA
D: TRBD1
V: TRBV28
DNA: TGTGCCAGCAGTCTCGGCTGGACAGGGTTCATATCCGGTGCTGGGGCCAACGTCCTGACTTTC
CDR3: CASSLGWTGFISGAGANVLTF

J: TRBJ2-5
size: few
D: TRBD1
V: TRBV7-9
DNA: TGTGCCAGCACCTGGGACAGGGAGACCCAGTACTTC
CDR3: CASTWDRETQYF

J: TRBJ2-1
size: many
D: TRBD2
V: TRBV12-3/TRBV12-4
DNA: TGTGCCAGCAGTTTAAGGGCTAGCGGGGGGGCCCATGAGCAGTTCTTC
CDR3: CASSLRASGGAHEQFF

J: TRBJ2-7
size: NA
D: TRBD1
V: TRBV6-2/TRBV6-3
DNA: TGTGCCAGCAGTATCCCGGGGACAGGGACCCACGAGCAGTACTTC
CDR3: CASSIPGTGTHEQYF

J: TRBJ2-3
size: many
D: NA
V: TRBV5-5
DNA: TGTGCCAGCAGCTTGGCCCCCGAGTTACAGAACCTCTTTGATACGCAGTATTTT
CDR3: CASSLAPELQNLFDTQYF